Each of the 13 T cell receptor beta chains below was sequenced from the same sample in a study of blood T cell repertoires in COVID-19. TCRdb keeps only in-frame clones here, not all; method: immunoSEQ multiplex PCR. Here the sample spans tens of thousands of clones, about 90% being singletons. What was sequenced was peripheral blood. These receptors originate from a human donor in a cohort sampled during active COVID-19.

The chain couples TRBV7-8 to TRBJ2-1; possible D gene TRBD2, 6 bases. From germline, CDR1 is SGHVS and CDR2 FQNEAQ. This CDR3 comprises 13 residues. The V gene lost 5 bases and the J gene lost 5 bases, with 10 bases spanning the gap. The chain's CDR3 is CASSRTGDNEQFF. The DNA for the CDR3 is TGTGCCAGCAGCCGGACGGGGGACAATGAGCAGTTCTTC.

The rearrangement links TRBV28 to TRBJ2-4, with D tentatively TRBD1 (5 bases). The CDR3 is 16 amino acids. Germline V gene lookup returns CDR1 MDHEN and CDR2 SYDVKM. Trimming stripped 7 bases from V and 0 bases from J, with 16 bases between. The CDR3 loop reads CASTTTQDLAKNIQYF. CDR3 nucleotide sequence: TGTGCCAGCACCACGACACAGGATTTAGCCAAAAACATTCAGTACTTC. The variable domain in full, completed from reference TRBV28 and TRBJ2-4, reads DVKVTQSSRYLVKRTGEKVFLECVQDMDHENMFWYRQDPGLGLRLIYFSYDVKMKEKGDIPEGYSVSREKKERFSLILESASTNQTSMYLCASTTTQDLAKNIQYFGAGTRLSVL.

The V call is TRBV5-6, the J call TRBJ2-2; 8 bases align to TRBD2. This CDR3 is built from 17 residues. Germline CDR1 SGHDT, CDR2 YYEEEE. V shed 2 bases and J 6 bases; nucleotides not matched to a gene: 12. The CDR3 is CASSFRTSRIYSGELFF. CDR3 coding DNA: TGTGCCAGCAGCTTTAGGACTAGCCGTATTTATTCCGGGGAGCTGTTTTTT.

The chain recombines TRBV28 with TRBJ2-7, with D possibly being TRBD1 (5 bases). Germline V gene data show CDR1 as MDHEN and CDR2 as SYDVKM. This CDR3 spans 12 amino acids. V was pared by 7 bases and J by 4 bases, with 11 bases between. The CDR3 DNA follows: TGTGCCAGCACCAAGCAGGGATACGAGCAGTACTTC. Its translation is CASTKQGYEQYF.

V is TRBV6-5 and J is TRBJ1-1, with 8 bases identical to TRBD1. CDR1 is MNHEY and CDR2 is SVGAGI in the germline V gene. The length of the CDR3 is 14 residues. Trimming at V came to 7 bases and at J to 4 bases, leaving 8 bases not matched to a gene. The CDR3 region has the DNA TGTGCCAGCACAAAATTCAGGGGGCGCACTGAAGCTTTCTTT. It translates to CASTKFRGRTEAFF.

The chain has TRBV5-1 and TRBJ2-7; 7 bases are shared with TRBD1. CDR1 is SGHRS, CDR2 YFSETQ, per germline. CDR3 size: 13 residues. Trimming cost V 7 bases and J 4 bases; bases outside gene matches: 8. The CDR3: CASARGSQYEQYF. CDR3 in DNA: TGCGCCAGCGCCAGGGGGTCCCAGTACGAGCAGTACTTC.

This sequence joins TRBV9 and TRBJ2-5; D might be TRBD2 (5 bases). Germline values: CDR1 SGDLS, CDR2 YYNGEE. CDR3 length: 14 amino acids. Trimming took 0 bases from V and 2 from J, leaving 8 bases between them. The CDR3 loop is CASSVGRIQETQYF. The CDR3 DNA sequence: TGTGCCAGCAGCGTAGGGAGGATTCAAGAGACCCAGTACTTC.

In this sample, this clone turned up a few times. The V gene is TRBV5-6, the J gene TRBJ2-7, with TRBD1 identical over 7 bases. CDR1 is SGHDT, CDR2 YYEEEE, per germline. V was pared by 4 bases and J by 0 bases, with 4 bases of the junction left unmatched. This CDR3 is built from 14 residues. CDR3 sequence: CASSLQGSSYEQYF. CDR3 in DNA: TGTGCCAGCAGCCTACAGGGGAGCTCCTACGAGCAGTACTTC.

The chain is built from TRBV2 and TRBJ1-2; TRBD1 is a possible D gene (6 bases). This CDR3 has 15 amino acids. Trimming removed 3 bases from V and 4 bases from J, with 15 bases in between. CDR1 SNHLY and CDR2 FYNNEI come from the germline V gene. CDR3 sequence (DNA): TGTGCCAGCAGTGAGCCGACAGGTGGGCTCTATGGCTACACCTTC. It codes for CASSEPTGGLYGYTF.

This rearrangement joins TRBV11-2 to TRBJ2-7; D not certain. V lost 1 base and J 5 bases, leaving 12 bases between the germline ends. The CDR3 is 14 residues long. Germline V gene data show CDR1 as SGHAT and CDR2 as FQNNGV. CDR3 loop: CASSLGVLMNEQYV. Here the CDR3 DNA reads TGTGCCAGCAGCTTAGGAGTCCTTATGAACGAGCAGTACGTC.

The chain couples TRBV7-6 to TRBJ2-6, with D possibly being TRBD1 (6 bases). The CDR3 spans 16 residues. Germline CDR1 and CDR2: SGHVS and FNYEAQ. V gave up 8 bases and J gave up 2 bases, with 16 bases separating them. The CDR3 bases are TGTGCCAGCTCTAGGGCAGGGGTTACTGGGGCCAACGTCCTGACTTTC. Protein: CASSRAGVTGANVLTF.

V usage is TRBV28 and J usage is TRBJ1-5; no reliable D call. Germline V gene sequence: CDR1 MDHEN, CDR2 SYDVKM. The CDR3 is made up of 15 amino acids. The ends were cut back, 4 bases at V and 3 bases at J, with 13 bases in the middle. The CDR3 loop reads CASSWRATVNQPQHF. Written as DNA, the CDR3 is TGTGCCAGCAGTTGGAGGGCCACAGTCAATCAGCCCCAGCATTTT.

V is TRBV18 and J is TRBJ1-6; the match to TRBD1 covers 7 bases. The junction had 15 bases not matched to a gene; V was cut back by 5 bases and J by 14 bases. The CDR3 is 15 amino acids. Germline V lookup: CDR1 KGHSH, CDR2 LQKENI. CDR3 coding DNA: TGTGCCAGCTCAGAGCGCAGAAGACAGGGAGGTTCCCTCCACTTT. Translated, it gives CASSERRRQGGSLHF.